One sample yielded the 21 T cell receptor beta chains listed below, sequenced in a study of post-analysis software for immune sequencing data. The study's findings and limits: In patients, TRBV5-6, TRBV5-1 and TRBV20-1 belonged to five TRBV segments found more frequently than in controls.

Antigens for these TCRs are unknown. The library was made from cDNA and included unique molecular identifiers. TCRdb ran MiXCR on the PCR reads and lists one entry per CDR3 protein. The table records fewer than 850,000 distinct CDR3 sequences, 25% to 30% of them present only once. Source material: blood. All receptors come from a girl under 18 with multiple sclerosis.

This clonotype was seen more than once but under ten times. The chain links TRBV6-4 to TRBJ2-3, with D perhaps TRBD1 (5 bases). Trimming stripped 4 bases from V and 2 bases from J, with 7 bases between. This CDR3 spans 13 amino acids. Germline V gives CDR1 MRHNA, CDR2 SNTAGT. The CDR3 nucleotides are TGTGCCAGCAGTGTCAGGGACACAGATACGCAGTATTTT. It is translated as CASSVRDTDTQYF.

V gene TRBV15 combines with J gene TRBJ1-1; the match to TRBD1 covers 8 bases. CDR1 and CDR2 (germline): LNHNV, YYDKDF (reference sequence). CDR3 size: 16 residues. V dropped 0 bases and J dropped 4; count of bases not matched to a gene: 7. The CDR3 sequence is CATSRDLPGTGTEAFF. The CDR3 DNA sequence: TGTGCCACCAGCAGAGACCTGCCCGGGACAGGCACTGAAGCTTTCTTT.

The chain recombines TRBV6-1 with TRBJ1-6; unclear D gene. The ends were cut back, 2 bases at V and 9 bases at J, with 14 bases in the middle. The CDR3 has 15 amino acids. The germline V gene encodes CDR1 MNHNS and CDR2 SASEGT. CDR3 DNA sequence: TGTGCCAGCAGTGAATCCCGGAGTGGAGTTTCACCCCTCCACTTT. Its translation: CASSESRSGVSPLHF.

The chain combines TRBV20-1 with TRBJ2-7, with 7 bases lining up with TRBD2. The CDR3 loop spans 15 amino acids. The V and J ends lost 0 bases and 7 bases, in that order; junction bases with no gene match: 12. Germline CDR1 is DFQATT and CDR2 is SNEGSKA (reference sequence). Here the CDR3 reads CSAREDPQGGGEQYF. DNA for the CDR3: TGCAGTGCTAGAGAGGACCCACAAGGCGGGGGAGAGCAGTACTTC.

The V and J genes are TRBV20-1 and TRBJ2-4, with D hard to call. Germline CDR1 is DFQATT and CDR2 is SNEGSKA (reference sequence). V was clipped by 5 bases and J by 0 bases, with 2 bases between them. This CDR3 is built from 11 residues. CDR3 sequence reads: CSALAKNIQYF. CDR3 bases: TGCAGTGCTTTAGCCAAAAACATTCAGTACTTC.

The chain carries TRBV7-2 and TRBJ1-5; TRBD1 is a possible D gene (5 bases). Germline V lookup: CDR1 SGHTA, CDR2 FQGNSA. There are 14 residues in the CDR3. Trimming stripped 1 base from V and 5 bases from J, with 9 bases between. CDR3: CASSLGGLDQPQHF. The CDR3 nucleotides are TGTGCCAGCAGCTTAGGGGGGTTGGATCAGCCCCAGCATTTT.

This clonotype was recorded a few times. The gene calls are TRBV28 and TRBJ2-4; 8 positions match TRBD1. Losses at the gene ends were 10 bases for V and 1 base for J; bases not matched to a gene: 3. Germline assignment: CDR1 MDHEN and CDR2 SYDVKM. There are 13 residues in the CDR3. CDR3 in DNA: TGTGCCACCCAGGGGGCGGCCAAAAACATTCAGTACTTC. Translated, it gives CATQGAAKNIQYF.

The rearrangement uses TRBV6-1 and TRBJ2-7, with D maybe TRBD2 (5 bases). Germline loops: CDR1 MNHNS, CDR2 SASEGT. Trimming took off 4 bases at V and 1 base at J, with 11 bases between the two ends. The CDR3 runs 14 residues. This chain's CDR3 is CASSGQRRSYEQYF. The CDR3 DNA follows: TGTGCCAGCAGTGGGCAGAGGAGGTCCTACGAGCAGTACTTC.

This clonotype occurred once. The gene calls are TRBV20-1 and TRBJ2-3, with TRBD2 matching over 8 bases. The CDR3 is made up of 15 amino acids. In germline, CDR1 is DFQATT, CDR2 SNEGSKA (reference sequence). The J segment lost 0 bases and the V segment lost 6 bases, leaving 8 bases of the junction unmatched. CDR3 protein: CSARKTSESTDTQYF. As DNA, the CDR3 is TGCAGTGCCAGAAAGACTAGCGAAAGCACAGATACGCAGTATTTT.

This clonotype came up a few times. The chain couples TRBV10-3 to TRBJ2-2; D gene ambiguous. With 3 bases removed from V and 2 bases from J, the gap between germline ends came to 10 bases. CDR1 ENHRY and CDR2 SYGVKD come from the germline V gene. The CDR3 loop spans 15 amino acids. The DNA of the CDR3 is TGTGCCATCAGTGACCGACCGGCTAACACCGGGGAGCTGTTTTTT. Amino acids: CAISDRPANTGELFF.

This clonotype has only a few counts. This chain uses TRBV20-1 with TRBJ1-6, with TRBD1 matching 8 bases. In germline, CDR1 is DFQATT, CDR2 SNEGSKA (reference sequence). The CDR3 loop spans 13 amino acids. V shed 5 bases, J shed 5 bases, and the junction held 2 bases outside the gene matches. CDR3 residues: CSARTGNNSPLHF. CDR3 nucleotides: TGCAGTGCTCGGACAGGGAATAATTCACCCCTCCACTTT.

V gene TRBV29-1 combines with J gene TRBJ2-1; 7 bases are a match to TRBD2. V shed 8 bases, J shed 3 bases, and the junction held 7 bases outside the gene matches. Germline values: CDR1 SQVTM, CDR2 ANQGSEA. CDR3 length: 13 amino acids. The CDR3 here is CSIQSGVYNEQFF. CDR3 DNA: TGCAGCATACAGAGCGGGGTCTACAATGAGCAGTTCTTC.

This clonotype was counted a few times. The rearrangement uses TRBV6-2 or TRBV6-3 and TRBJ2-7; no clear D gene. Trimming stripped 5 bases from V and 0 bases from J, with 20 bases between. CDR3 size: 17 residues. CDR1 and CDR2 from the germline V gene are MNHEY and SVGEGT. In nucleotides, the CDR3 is TGTGCCAGCAGTACATGGGTGGGCCATCCTAGCTCCTACGAGCAGTACTTC. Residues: CASSTWVGHPSSYEQYF.

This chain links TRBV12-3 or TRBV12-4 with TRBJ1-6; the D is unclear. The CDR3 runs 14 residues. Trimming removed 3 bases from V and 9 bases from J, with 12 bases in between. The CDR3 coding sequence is TGTGCCAGCAGTTTTGGAGAGCTGGGTTCACCCCTCCACTTT. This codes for CASSFGELGSPLHF.

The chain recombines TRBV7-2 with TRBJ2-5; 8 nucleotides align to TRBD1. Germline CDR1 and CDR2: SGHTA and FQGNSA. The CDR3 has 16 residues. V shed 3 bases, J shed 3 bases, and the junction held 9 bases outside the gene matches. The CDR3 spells CASSFHRDRTKETQYF. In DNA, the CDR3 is TGTGCCAGCAGCTTCCACCGGGACAGGACTAAAGAGACCCAGTACTTC.

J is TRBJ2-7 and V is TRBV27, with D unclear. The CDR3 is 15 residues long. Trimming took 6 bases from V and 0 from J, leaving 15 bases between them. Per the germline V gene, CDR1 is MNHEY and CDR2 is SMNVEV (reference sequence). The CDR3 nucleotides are TGTGCCAGCAGGGGGTGGGGTGAGAGCTCCTACGAGCAGTACTTC. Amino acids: CASRGWGESSYEQYF.

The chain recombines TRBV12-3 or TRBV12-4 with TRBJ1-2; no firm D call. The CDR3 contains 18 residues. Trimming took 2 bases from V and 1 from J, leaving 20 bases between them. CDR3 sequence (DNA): TGTGCCAGCAGTTTAAAGCCACTCAGCATCGCCCTTAACTATGGCTACACCTTC. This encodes CASSLKPLSIALNYGYTF.

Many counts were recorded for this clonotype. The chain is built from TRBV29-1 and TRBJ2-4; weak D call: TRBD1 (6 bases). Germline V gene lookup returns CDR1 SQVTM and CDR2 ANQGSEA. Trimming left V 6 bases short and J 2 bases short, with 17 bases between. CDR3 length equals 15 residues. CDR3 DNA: TGCAGCGTGGAACGACAGGTCGGGACCAAAAACATTCAGTACTTC. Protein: CSVERQVGTKNIQYF.

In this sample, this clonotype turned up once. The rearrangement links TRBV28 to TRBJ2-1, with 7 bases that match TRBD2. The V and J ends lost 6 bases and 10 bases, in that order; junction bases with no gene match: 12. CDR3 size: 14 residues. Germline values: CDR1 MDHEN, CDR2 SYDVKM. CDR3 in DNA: TGTGCCAGCAGAGGGGCGGGGGTTCCCTACGAGCAGTTCTTC. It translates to CASRGAGVPYEQFF.

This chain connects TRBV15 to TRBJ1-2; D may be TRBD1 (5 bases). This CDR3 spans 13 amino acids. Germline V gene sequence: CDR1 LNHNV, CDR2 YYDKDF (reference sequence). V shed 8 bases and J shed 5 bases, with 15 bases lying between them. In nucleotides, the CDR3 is TGTGCCACCCGGTTGCCGGGGGGGTATGGCTACACCTTC. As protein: CATRLPGGYGYTF. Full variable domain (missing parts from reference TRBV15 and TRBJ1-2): DAMVIQNPRYQVTQFGKPVTLSCSQTLNHNVMYWYQQKSSQAPKLLFHYYDKDFNNEADTPDNFQSRRPNTSFCFLDIRSPGLGDTAMYLCATRLPGGYGYTFGSGTRLTVV.

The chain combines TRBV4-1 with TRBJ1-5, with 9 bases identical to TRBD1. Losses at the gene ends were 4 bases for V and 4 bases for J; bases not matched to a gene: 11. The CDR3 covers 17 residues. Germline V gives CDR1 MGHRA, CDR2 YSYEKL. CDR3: CASSPTLGTGRNQPQHF. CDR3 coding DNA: TGCGCCAGCAGCCCGACTCTTGGGACAGGGAGGAATCAGCCCCAGCATTTT.